These T cell receptor beta chains were read from a single sample in a study of cytomegalovirus exposure and HLA in healthy donors. The protocol was immunoSEQ multiplex PCR, while the TCRdb copy is restricted to in-frame clones and leaves out a portion. Among approximately 99,000 clones listed, 81% were seen once. The sequencing input was PBMCs. These receptor sequences come from a man aged 35 to 55 in good health and CMV-seropositive. The CDR3 runs from the conserved cysteine through the conserved F or W. The D gene is left open where the match is weak. Clone size appears in some rows only: once, few, many, or a class for an expanded clone.

j_call	d_call	clone_size	v_call	cdr3_aa	cdr3_nt
TRBJ2-1	.	.	TRBV30	CAYSTGYYNEQFF	TGTGCCTACTCGACAGGTTACTACAATGAGCAGTTCTTC
TRBJ2-1	.	.	TRBV19	CASTTGTYNEQFF	TGTGCCAGTACAACGGGAACCTACAATGAGCAGTTCTTC
TRBJ2-7	.	.	TRBV7-8	CASSDGRGDEQYF	TGTGCCAGCAGTGACGGCAGGGGGGACGAGCAGTACTTC
TRBJ2-1	TRBD1	.	TRBV9	CASSAGQGFNNEQFF	TGTGCCAGCAGCGCAGGACAGGGGTTCAACAATGAGCAGTTCTTC
TRBJ1-5	.	once	TRBV7-9	CASSLAMSPQHF	TGTGCCAGCAGCTTAGCGATGAGTCCCCAGCATTTT
TRBJ2-3	.	.	TRBV2	CASSESLSTDTQYF	TGTGCCAGCAGTGAAAGCCTGAGCACAGATACGCAGTATTTT
TRBJ1-1	.	.	TRBV6-6	CASSYRPEGLTEAFF	TGTGCCAGCAGTTATCGACCCGAGGGCTTGACTGAAGCTTTCTTT
TRBJ2-7	.	.	TRBV6-6	CASHPGGTTYEQYF	TGTGCCAGCCACCCAGGCGGGACGACCTACGAGCAGTACTTC
TRBJ2-3	.	.	TRBV9	CASSVVGASRTDTQYF	TGTGCCAGCAGCGTAGTTGGAGCCTCTCGCACAGATACGCAGTATTTT
TRBJ2-3	.	.	TRBV30	CAWSTGLGSTDTQYF	TGTGCCTGGAGTACCGGACTGGGTTCGACAGATACGCAGTATTTT
TRBJ1-2	TRBD1	medium-sized	TRBV4-1	CASTQATGNGIYGYTF	TGCGCCAGCACTCAAGCGACAGGGAACGGGATCTATGGCTACACCTTC
TRBJ1-4	TRBD1	.	TRBV6-5	CASPRGLELFF	TGTGCCAGTCCTAGGGGGCTAGAACTGTTTTTT
TRBJ1-1	.	.	TRBV28	CASTITTMNTEAFF	TGTGCCAGCACAATTACTACCATGAACACTGAAGCTTTCTTT
TRBJ2-2	.	.	TRBV2	CASSEQGQNTGELFF	TGTGCCAGCAGTGAACAGGGCCAGAACACCGGGGAGCTGTTTTTT
TRBJ1-2	.	.	TRBV19	CASTSFNGALNGYTF	TGTGCCAGTACCTCCTTTAACGGAGCCCTGAATGGCTACACCTTC
TRBJ2-1	.	.	TRBV5-6	CASSPRGLAREQFF	TGTGCCAGCAGCCCCAGAGGTTTAGCTCGGGAGCAGTTCTTC
TRBJ1-3	TRBD1	.	TRBV4-2	CASSQAGQGSGNTIYF	TGTGCCAGCAGCCAAGCTGGACAGGGCTCTGGAAACACCATATATTTT
TRBJ2-1	TRBD1	.	TRBV2	CASIPRGLDEQFF	TGTGCCAGCATCCCCAGGGGGCTGGATGAGCAGTTCTTC
TRBJ1-5	.	few	TRBV7-9	CASSLDSLPQHF	TGTGCCAGCAGCTTAGACTCTCTGCCCCAGCATTTT
TRBJ1-1	.	once	TRBV4-1	CASSQVVVRTGNTEAFF	TGCGCCAGCAGCCAAGTAGTGGTTCGGACTGGGAACACTGAAGCTTTCTTT
TRBJ2-7	.	.	TRBV25-1	CASSEGRLEF	TGTGCCAGCAGTGAGGGTAGGTTGGAGTTC
TRBJ2-7	.	.	TRBV27	CASSLLARSYEQYF	TGTGCCAGCAGTTTATTAGCCCGTTCCTACGAGCAGTACTTC
TRBJ1-2	.	.	TRBV28	CASSLSGFGDYGYTF	TGTGCCAGCAGTTTATCGGGGTTTGGAGACTATGGCTACACCTTC
TRBJ2-5	.	.	TRBV2	CASTWATYQETQYF	TGTGCCAGCACGTGGGCAACCTACCAAGAGACCCAGTACTTC
TRBJ1-6	TRBD1	.	TRBV5-1	CASSRQGDNSPLHF	TGCGCCAGCTCCCGACAGGGCGATAATTCACCCCTCCACTTT
TRBJ1-1	TRBD1	.	TRBV29-1	CSVYPGQGAPQAFF	TGCAGCGTCTACCCCGGACAGGGGGCCCCCCAAGCTTTCTTT
TRBJ2-5	TRBD2	.	TRBV5-1	CASSLVGTSSETQYF	TGCGCCAGCAGCTTGGTGGGGACTAGTTCAGAGACCCAGTACTTC
TRBJ2-3	TRBD1	.	TRBV5-1	CASSKGQTTDTQYF	TGCGCCAGCAGCAAGGGACAGACCACAGATACGCAGTATTTT
TRBJ2-5	TRBD2	.	TRBV5-1	CASSFLAGGLKETQYF	TGCGCCAGCAGCTTCCTAGCGGGAGGGTTGAAAGAGACCCAGTACTTC
TRBJ1-6	TRBD1	.	TRBV7-3	CASSPDRGYNSPLHF	TGTGCCAGCAGCCCAGACAGGGGCTATAATTCACCCCTCCACTTT
TRBJ2-3	TRBD2	.	TRBV4-1	CASSQVTGGGLVTQYF	TGCGCCAGCAGCCAAGTTACCGGCGGGGGGTTGGTTACGCAGTATTTT
TRBJ2-5	TRBD2	.	TRBV5-1	CASSRGVRETQYF	TGCGCCAGCAGCCGGGGGGTTCGGGAGACCCAGTACTTC
TRBJ2-3	TRBD2	.	TRBV4-2	CASSRVIAGSTDTQYF	TGTGCCAGCAGCCGAGTCATAGCGGGATCCACAGATACGCAGTATTTT
TRBJ2-3	.	.	TRBV7-9	CASSPGSTDTQYF	TGTGCCAGCTCCCCGGGTTCCACAGATACGCAGTATTTT
TRBJ1-6	TRBD1	.	TRBV9	CASSAGGTGGSAPLHF	TGTGCCAGCAGCGCTGGGGGGACAGGGGGCAGCGCACCCCTCCACTTT
TRBJ1-1	.	.	TRBV5-4	CASSLLGQISGGAFF	TGTGCCAGCAGCCTTCTTGGGCAAATCTCCGGTGGGGCTTTCTTT
TRBJ2-3	TRBD1	few	TRBV5-1	CASSTTPTSGTDSTDTQYF	TGCGCCAGCAGCACTACCCCCACTTCCGGGACAGACTCCACAGATACGCAGTATTTT
TRBJ2-1	TRBD2	.	TRBV7-9	CASSLVLAGEQFF	TGTGCCAGCAGCCTCGTACTAGCGGGAGAGCAGTTCTTC
TRBJ1-2	.	.	TRBV28	CASSLTGAYGYTF	TGTGCCAGCAGTTTGACAGGCGCATATGGCTACACCTTC
TRBJ1-4	.	few	TRBV19	CASNGQINEKLFF	TGTGCCAGTAATGGACAGATTAATGAAAAACTGTTTTTT
TRBJ1-4	.	.	TRBV7-9	CSSSLAGALKLFF	TGTTCCAGCAGCTTAGCAGGGGCCCTGAAACTGTTTTTT
TRBJ1-1	.	.	TRBV7-3	CASSLTGADTEAFF	TGTGCCAGCAGCTTAACAGGGGCGGACACTGAAGCTTTCTTT
TRBJ2-5	.	few	TRBV11-2	CASSPDFWEQYF	TGTGCCAGCAGCCCGGATTTTTGGGAGCAGTACTTC
TRBJ1-4	TRBD1	.	TRBV5-1	CASSASQGASEKLFF	TGCGCCAGCAGCGCCTCACAGGGGGCGTCTGAAAAACTGTTTTTT
TRBJ1-4	TRBD1	once	TRBV5-6	CASSSGQGATNEKLFF	TGTGCCAGCAGCTCCGGACAGGGGGCGACTAATGAAAAACTGTTTTTT
TRBJ1-1	.	.	TRBV10-1	CASSESGRVNTEAFF	TGCGCCAGCAGTGAGTCGGGCAGGGTAAACACTGAAGCTTTCTTT
TRBJ1-3	TRBD1	few	TRBV4-1	CASSPDRVRGNTIYF	TGCGCCAGCAGCCCCGACAGGGTTCGGGGAAACACCATATATTTT
TRBJ2-7	TRBD1	.	TRBV5-1	CASSLGEGGRPGYYEQYF	TGCGCCAGCAGCTTGGGGGAAGGGGGCCGACCGGGATACTACGAGCAGTACTTC
TRBJ2-1	TRBD1	.	TRBV7-2	CASSLVFGTGGSYNEQFF	TGTGCCAGCAGCTTAGTGTTCGGGACAGGGGGCTCCTACAATGAGCAGTTCTTC
TRBJ1-4	TRBD1	.	TRBV11-2	CASSRQGGEKLFF	TGTGCCAGCAGTCGACAGGGGGGTGAAAAACTGTTTTTT
TRBJ1-1	TRBD1	few	TRBV6-1	CASSERDRGKPEAFF	TGTGCCAGCAGTGAAAGGGACAGGGGGAAGCCTGAAGCTTTCTTT
TRBJ2-1	.	.	TRBV5-4	CASSLGTSPNEQFF	TGTGCCAGCAGCTTGGGTACTAGCCCCAATGAGCAGTTCTTC